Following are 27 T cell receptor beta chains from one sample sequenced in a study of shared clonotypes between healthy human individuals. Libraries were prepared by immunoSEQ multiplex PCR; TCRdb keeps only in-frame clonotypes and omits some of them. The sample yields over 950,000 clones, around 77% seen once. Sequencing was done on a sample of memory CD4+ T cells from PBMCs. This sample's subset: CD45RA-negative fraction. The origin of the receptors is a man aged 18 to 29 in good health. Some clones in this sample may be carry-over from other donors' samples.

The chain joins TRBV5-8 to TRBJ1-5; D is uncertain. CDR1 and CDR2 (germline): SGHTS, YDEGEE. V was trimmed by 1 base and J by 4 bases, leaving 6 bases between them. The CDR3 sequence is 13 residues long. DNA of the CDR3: TGTGCCAGCAGCTTGACAGTGAATCAGCCCCAGCATTTT. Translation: CASSLTVNQPQHF. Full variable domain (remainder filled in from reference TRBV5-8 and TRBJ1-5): EAGVTQSPTHLIKTRGQQATLRCSPISGHTSVYWYQQALGLGLQFLLWYDEGEERNRGNFPPRFSGRQFPNYSSELNVNALELEDSALYLCASSLTVNQPQHFGDGTRLSIL.

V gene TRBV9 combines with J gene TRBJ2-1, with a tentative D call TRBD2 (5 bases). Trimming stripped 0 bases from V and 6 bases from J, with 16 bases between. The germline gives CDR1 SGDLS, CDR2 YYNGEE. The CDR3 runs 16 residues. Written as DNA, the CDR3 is TGTGCCAGCAGCGTAGCCAGTGGGAGAGTGACCAATGAGCAGTTCTTC. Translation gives CASSVASGRVTNEQFF.

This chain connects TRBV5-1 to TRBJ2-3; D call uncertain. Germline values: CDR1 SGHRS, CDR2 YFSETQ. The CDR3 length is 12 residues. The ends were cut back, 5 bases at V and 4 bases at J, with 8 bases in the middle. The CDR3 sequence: CASRVLPDTQYF. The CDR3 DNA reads TGCGCCAGCAGGGTCCTCCCAGATACGCAGTATTTT.

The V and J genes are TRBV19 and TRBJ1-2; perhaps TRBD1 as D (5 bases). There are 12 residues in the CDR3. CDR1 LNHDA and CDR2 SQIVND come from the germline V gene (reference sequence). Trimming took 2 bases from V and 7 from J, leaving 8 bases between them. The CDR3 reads CASSIRGSGYTF. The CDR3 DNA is TGTGCCAGTAGTATAAGGGGCTCTGGCTACACCTTC.

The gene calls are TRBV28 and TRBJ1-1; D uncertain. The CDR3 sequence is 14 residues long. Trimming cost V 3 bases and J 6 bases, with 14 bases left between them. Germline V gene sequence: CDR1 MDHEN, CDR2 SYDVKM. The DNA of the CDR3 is TGTGCCAGCAGTTTGAGTGCGTTCCCTTCTGAAGCTTTCTTT. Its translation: CASSLSAFPSEAFF.

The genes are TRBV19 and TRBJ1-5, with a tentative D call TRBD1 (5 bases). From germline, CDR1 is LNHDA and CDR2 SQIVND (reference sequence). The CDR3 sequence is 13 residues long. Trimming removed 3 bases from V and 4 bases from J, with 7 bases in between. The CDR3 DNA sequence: TGTGCCAGTAGTATGGAGGGGAATCAGCCCCAGCATTTT. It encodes CASSMEGNQPQHF.

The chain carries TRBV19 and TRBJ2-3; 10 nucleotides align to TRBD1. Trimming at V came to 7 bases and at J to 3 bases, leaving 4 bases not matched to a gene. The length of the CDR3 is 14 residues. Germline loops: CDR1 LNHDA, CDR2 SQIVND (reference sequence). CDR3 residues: CASIDRGRTDTQYF. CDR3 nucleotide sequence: TGTGCCAGTATTGACAGGGGGCGGACAGATACGCAGTATTTT.

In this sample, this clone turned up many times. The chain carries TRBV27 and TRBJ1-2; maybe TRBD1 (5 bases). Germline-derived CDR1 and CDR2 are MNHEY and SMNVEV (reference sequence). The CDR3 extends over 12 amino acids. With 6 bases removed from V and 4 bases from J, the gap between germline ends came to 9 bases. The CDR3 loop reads CASSGGSYGYTF. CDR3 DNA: TGTGCCAGCAGCGGGGGAAGCTATGGCTACACCTTC.

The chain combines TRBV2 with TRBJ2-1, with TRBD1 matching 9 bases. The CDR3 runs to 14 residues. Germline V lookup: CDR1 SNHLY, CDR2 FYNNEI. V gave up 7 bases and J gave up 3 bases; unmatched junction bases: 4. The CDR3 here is CASTRDRDYNEQFF. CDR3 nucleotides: TGTGCCAGCACGCGGGACAGGGACTACAATGAGCAGTTCTTC.

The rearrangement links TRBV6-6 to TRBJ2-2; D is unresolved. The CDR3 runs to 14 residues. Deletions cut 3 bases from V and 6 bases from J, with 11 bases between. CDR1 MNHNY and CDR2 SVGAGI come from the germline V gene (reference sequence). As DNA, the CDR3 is TGTGCCAGCAGTTATGGTTCACCCTCCGGGGAGCTGTTTTTT. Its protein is CASSYGSPSGELFF.

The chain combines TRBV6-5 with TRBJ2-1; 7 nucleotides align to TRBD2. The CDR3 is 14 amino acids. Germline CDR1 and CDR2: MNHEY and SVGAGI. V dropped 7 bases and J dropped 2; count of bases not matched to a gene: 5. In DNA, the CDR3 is TGTGCCAGCACTAAAGCGGGACCCTACAATGAGCAGTTCTTC. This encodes CASTKAGPYNEQFF.

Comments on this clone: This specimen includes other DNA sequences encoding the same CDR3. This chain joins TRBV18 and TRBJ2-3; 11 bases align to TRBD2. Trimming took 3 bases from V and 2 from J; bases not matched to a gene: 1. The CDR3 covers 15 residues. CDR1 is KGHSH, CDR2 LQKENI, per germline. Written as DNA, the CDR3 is TGTGCCAGCTCACCGACTAGCGGGACCACAGATACGCAGTATTTT. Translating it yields CASSPTSGTTDTQYF. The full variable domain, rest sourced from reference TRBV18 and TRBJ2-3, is NAGVMQNPRHLVRRRGQEARLRCSPMKGHSHVYWYRQLPEEGLKFMVYLQKENIIDESGMPKERFSAEFPKEGPSILRIQQVVRGDSAAYFCASSPTSGTTDTQYFGPGTRLTVL.

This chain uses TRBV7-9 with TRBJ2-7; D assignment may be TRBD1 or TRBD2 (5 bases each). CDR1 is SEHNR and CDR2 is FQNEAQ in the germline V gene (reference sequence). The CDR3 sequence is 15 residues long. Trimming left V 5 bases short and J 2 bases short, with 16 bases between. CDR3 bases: TGTGCCAGCAGCCGGGGACGGTTAGTTCCCTACGAGCAGTACTTC. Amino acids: CASSRGRLVPYEQYF.

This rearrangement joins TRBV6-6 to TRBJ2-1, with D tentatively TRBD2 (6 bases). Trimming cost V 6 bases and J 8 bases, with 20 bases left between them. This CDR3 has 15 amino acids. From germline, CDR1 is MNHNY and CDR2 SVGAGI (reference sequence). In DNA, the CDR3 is TGTGCCAGCAGAGGTCCGGGCGTAGCGGCCGATGAGCAGTTCTTC. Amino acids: CASRGPGVAADEQFF.

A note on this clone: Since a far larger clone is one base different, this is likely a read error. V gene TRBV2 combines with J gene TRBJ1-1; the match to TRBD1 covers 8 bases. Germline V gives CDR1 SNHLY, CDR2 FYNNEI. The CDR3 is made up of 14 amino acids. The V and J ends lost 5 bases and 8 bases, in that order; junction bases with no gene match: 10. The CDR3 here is CASSKETGGREAFF. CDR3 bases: TGTGCCAGCAGTAAAGAAACAGGGGGTAGGGAAGCTTTCTTT.

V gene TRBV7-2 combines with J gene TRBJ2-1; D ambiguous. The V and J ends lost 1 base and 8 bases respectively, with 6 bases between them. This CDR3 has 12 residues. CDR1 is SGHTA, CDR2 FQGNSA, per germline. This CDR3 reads CASSLDDYEQFF. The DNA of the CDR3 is TGTGCCAGCAGCTTAGATGACTATGAGCAGTTCTTC.

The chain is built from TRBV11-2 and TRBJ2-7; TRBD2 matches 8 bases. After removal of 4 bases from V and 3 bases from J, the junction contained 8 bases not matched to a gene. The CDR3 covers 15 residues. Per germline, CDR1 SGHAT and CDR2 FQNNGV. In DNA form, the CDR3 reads TGTGCCAGCAGCTCGAATACCGGGACTAGCTACGAGCAGTACTTC. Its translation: CASSSNTGTSYEQYF.

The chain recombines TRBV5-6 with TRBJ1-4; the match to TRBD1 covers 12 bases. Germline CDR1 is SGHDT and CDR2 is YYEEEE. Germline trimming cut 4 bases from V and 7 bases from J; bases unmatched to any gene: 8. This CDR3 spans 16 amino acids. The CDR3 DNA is TGTGCCAGCAGCACGGGACAGGGGGCGAGACGTGAAAAACTGTTTTTT. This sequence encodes CASSTGQGARREKLFF.

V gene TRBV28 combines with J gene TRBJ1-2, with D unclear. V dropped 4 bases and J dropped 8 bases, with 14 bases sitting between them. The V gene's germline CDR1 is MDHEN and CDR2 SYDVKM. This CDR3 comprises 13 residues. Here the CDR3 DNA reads TGTGCCAGCAGTTCCCCTCCCGTTCGGGGCTACACCTTC. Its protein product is CASSSPPVRGYTF.

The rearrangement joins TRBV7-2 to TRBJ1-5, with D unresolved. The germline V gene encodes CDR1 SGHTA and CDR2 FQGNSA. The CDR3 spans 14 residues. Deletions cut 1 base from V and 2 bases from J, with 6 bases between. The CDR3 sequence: CASSLESGNQPQHF. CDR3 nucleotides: TGTGCCAGCAGCTTAGAATCTGGCAATCAGCCCCAGCATTTT.

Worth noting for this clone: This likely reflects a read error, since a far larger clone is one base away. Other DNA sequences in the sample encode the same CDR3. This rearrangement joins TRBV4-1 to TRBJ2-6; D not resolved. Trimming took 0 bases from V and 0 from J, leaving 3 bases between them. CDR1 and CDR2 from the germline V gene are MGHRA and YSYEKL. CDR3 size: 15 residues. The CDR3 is CASSQEGSGANVLTF. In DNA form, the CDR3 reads TGCGCCAGCAGCCAAGAGGGCTCTGGGGCCAACGTCCTGACTTTC.

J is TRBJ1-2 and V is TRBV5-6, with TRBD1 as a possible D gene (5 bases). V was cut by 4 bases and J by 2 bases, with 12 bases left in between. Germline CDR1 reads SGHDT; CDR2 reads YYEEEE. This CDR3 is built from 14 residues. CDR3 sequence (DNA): TGTGCCAGCAGCCGGGGGACGTCGAACTATGGCTACACCTTC. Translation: CASSRGTSNYGYTF.

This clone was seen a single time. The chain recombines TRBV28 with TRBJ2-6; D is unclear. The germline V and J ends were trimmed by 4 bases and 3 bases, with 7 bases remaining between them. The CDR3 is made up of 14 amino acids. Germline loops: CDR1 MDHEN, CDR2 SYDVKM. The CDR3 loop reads CASSSRVGANVLTF. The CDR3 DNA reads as TGTGCCAGCAGTTCACGGGTTGGGGCCAACGTCCTGACTTTC.

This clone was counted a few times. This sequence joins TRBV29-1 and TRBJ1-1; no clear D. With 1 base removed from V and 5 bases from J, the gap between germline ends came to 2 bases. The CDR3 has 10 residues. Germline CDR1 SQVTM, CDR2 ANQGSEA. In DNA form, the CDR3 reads TGCAGCGTTGAAGTGACTGAAGCTTTCTTT. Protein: CSVEVTEAFF.

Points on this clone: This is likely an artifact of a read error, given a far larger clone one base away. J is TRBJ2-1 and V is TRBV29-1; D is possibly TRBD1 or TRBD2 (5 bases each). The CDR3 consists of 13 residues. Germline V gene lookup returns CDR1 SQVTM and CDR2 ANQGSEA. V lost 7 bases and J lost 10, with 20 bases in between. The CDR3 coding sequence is TGCAGCGGGGTTCGAGGGGCATCGGGGGAGCAGTTCTTC. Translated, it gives CSGVRGASGEQFF.

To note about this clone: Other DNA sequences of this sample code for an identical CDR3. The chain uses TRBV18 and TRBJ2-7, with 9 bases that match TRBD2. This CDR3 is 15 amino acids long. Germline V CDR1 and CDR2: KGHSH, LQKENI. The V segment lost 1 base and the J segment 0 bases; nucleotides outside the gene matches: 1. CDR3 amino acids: CASSPLAGDSYEQYF. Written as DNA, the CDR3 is TGTGCCAGCTCACCACTAGCGGGGGACTCCTACGAGCAGTACTTC. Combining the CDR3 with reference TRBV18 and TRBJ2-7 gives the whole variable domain NAGVMQNPRHLVRRRGQEARLRCSPMKGHSHVYWYRQLPEEGLKFMVYLQKENIIDESGMPKERFSAEFPKEGPSILRIQQVVRGDSAAYFCASSPLAGDSYEQYFGPGTRLTVT.

The CDR3 DNA is TGTGCCAGCAGTGAAAGTTCGCAGGGGGGGTACGAGCAGTACTTC. It yields the protein CASSESSQGGYEQYF. The genes are TRBV6-1 and TRBJ2-7, with D perhaps matching TRBD1 or TRBD2 (7 bases each). Germline CDR1 and CDR2: MNHNS and SASEGT. Trimming cost V 2 bases and J 4 bases, with 15 bases left between them. The CDR3 has 15 amino acids.